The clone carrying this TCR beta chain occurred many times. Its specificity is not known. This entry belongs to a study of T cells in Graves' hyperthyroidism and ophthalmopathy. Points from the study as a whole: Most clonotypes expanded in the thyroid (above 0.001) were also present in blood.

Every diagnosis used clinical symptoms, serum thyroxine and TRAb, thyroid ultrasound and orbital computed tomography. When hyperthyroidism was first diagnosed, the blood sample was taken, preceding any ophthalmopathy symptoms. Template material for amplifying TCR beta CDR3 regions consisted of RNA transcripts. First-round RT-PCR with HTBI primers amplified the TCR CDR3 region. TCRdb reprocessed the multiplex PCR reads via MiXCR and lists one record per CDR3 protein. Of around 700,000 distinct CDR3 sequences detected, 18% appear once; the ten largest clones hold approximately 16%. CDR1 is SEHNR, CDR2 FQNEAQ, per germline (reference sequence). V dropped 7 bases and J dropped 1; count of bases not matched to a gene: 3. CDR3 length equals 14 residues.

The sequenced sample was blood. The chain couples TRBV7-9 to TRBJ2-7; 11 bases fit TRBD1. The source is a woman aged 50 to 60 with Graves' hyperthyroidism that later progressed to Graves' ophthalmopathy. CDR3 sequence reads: CASIGTGGSYEQYF. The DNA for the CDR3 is TGTGCCAGCATCGGGACAGGGGGTTCCTACGAGCAGTACTTC.